Listed below are T cell receptor beta chains from one sample, sequenced in a study of shared T cell receptors in the human thymus. Measured with immunoSEQ multiplex PCR; TCRdb has only the in-frame clones, and not every one. This repertoire shows 650,000 to 950,000 clones, approximately 83% found once; its top ten account for 0.008% to 0.011%. The same sample was also studied in work on human thymus T cells.

The sequenced material came from thymocytes. All receptors derive from a girl under three years old with a congenital heart defect. CDR3s include the opening cysteine and the closing phenylalanine or tryptophan. The D gene is left open where the match is weak. Clone size, where shown, is once, few, many, or a class for clones that have expanded.

j_call	clone_size	cdr3_length	d_call	v_call	cdr3_nt	cdr3_aa
TRBJ1-2	.	14	.	TRBV6-5	.	CASSSSDQGYGYTF
TRBJ1-2	.	19	TRBD1	TRBV18	TGTGCCAGCTCACCGGGAGGACAGGGCGGACCCTTCTCTAACTATGGCTACACCTTC	CASSPGGQGGPFSNYGYTF
TRBJ2-2	.	17	TRBD1	TRBV7-8	TGTGCCAGCAGCTTATATCTAGGGGGCCTAATCACCGGGGAGCTGTTTTTT	CASSLYLGGLITGELFF
TRBJ2-3	.	16	TRBD2	TRBV2	TGTGCCAGCAGTGACCTTAGCGGGGGGAACACAGATACGCAGTATTTT	CASSDLSGGNTDTQYF
TRBJ2-5	.	15	TRBD2	TRBV2	TGTGCCAGCAGCGCCAGGGGACTAGGTTACGAGACCCAGTACTTC	CASSARGLGYETQYF
TRBJ1-2	.	14	.	TRBV28	TGTGCCAGCAGTTTAGGCAGGGTATTGCGTGGCTACACCTTC	CASSLGRVLRGYTF
TRBJ2-1	once	10	.	TRBV6-1	TGTGCCAGCAGTGACGGGAGCAAGCTCTTC	CASSDGSKLF
TRBJ2-3	.	14	.	TRBV27	TGTGCCAGCAGTTCTCCCTTTCGCACAGATACGCAGTATTTT	CASSSPFRTDTQYF
TRBJ1-2	.	17	.	TRBV10-1	TGCGCCAGCAGTGAGTCGAAAGAACAGGTGGCCCACTATGGCTACACCTTC	CASSESKEQVAHYGYTF
TRBJ1-6	.	17	TRBD1	TRBV19	TGTGCCAGTAGTATCAACACCGGGACAGGGAATGTTTCACCCCTCCACTTT	CASSINTGTGNVSPLHF
TRBJ1-4	.	14	.	TRBV28	TGTGCCAGCAGTTTAGGGCAGGATAATGAAAAACTGTTTTTT	CASSLGQDNEKLFF
TRBJ2-7	.	16	.	TRBV5-6	TGTGCCAGCAGCCTGTCATGGGGGCGCCTCACGCGCGAGCAGTACTTC	CASSLSWGRLTREQYF
TRBJ2-4	.	16	.	TRBV6-1	TGTGCCAGCAGTGAATATAAGGGGATAACCAAAAACATTCAGTACTTC	CASSEYKGITKNIQYF
TRBJ1-3	.	15	TRBD1	TRBV5-1	TGCGCCAGCGGGACAGGGTTGAGGAATGGAAACACCATATATTTT	CASGTGLRNGNTIYF
TRBJ2-2	.	18	TRBD2	TRBV5-1	TGCGCCAGCAGCTTGGGGACTAGCGGGGCAGGGGACACCGGGGAGCTGTTTTTT	CASSLGTSGAGDTGELFF
TRBJ2-3	.	18	TRBD2	TRBV5-1	TGCGCCAGCAGCTGGAGAGAGCGGGGTACGGCTAGCACAGATACGCAGTATTTT	CASSWRERGTASTDTQYF
TRBJ2-2	.	16	TRBD1	TRBV5-1	TGCGCCAGCAGCTTACTACAGGGGGGGAACACCGGGGAGCTGTTTTTT	CASSLLQGGNTGELFF
TRBJ1-4	.	14	.	TRBV6-1	TGTGCCAGCAACCACTTGAAGACTAATGAAAAACTGTTTTTT	CASNHLKTNEKLFF
TRBJ2-1	.	15	.	TRBV6-5	TGTGCCTACGGGATTGCGGGCGGGTCCTACAATGAGCAGTTCTTC	CAYGIAGGSYNEQFF
TRBJ2-7	.	14	.	TRBV6-5	TGTGCCAGCAGTTACAGTTGGGGCAGCTACGAGCAGTACTTC	CASSYSWGSYEQYF
TRBJ1-3	.	16	.	TRBV7-9	TGTGCCAGCAGCTTATTAGCTTTCAAGTTGGGAAACACCATATATTTT	CASSLLAFKLGNTIYF
TRBJ1-2	.	13	.	TRBV19	TGTGCCAGTGCGGAGGGCGGGGGAGGCGGCTACACCTTC	CASAEGGGGGYTF